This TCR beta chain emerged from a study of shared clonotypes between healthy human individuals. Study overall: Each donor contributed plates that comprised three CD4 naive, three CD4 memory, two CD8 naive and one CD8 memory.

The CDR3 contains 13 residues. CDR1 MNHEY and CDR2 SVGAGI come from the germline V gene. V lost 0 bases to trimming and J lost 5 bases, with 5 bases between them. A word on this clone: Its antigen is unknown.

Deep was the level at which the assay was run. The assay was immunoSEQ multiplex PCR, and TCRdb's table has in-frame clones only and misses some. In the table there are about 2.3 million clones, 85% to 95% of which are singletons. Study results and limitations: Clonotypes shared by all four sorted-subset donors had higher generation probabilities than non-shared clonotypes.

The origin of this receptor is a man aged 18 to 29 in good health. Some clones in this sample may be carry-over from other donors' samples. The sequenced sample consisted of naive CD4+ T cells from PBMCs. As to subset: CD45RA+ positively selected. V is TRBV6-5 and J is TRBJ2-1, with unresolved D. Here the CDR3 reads CASSYSRNNEQFF. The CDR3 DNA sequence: TGTGCCAGCAGTTACTCGCGTAACAATGAGCAGTTCTTC.